This TCR beta chain derives from a study of tumor and adjacent non-tumor tissue in lung cancer (dated by TCRdb to 2016 to 2019). Looking at the study overall: The cohort included more than nine adenocarcinoma, 2 squamous cell carcinoma and 1 small cell lung cancer patients. Using bulk TCRbeta repertoires from under 18 lung cancer patients, the study set lung tumor tissue side by side with matched distant non-tumor lung tissue. Ages among the roughly 15 patients ranged from about 31 to 85 years, there were approximately 10 men and 5 women, and disease was at TNM stage I to III. For each patient, one tumor sample and one normal lung sample were taken, giving roughly 30 paired specimens that underwent TCRbeta CDR3 sequencing. Sequencing produced around 130,000,000 productive TCRbeta reads in total, an average of approximately 4.5 million reads per sample.

RNA was isolated from bulk unsorted tissue, and RNA quality was assessed with a NanoDrop ND-1000 and an Agilent 2100. The normal lung samples consisted of distant non-tumor tissue collected more than 3 cm from the tumor edge. All donors had newly diagnosed lung cancer, had not received prior chemotherapy, and were admitted for thoracic surgery in China between August and November 2014. Patients with previous radiotherapy or chemotherapy, or with another concurrent cancer, were excluded from the study. Pieces of surgical tissue measuring roughly 1-2.2 cm3 were kept in RNAlater solution and held at -80 degrees C until needed. The CDR3 runs 15 amino acids, cysteine and phenylalanine included. Only the CDR3 DNA stays, 45 bases, in frame from base 1. The germline V gene (reference sequence) gives CDR1 as SGHNT and CDR2 as YYREEE. Receptors were amplified or captured by multiplex PCR. Sequenced on an Illumina HiSeq 2500. TCRbeta libraries were built by three rounds of nested PCR using primers (Table S4), following protocols modified from ARM-PCR. PCR products of 200-500 bp were gel-excised and purified with the QIAquick gel extraction kit before sequencing. Per the authors' processing: Reads were cleaned using Trimmomatic, were merged into complete CDR3 sequences using FLASH, and were assigned to V(D)J germline segments using MiTCR. VDJtools was used to compute clonal diversity as the inverse Simpson's index. In-frame sequences without a premature stop codon were defined as productive reads. The public reads were reanalyzed by TCRdb: fastp trimming at Q25, MiXCR alignment, in-frame beta chains only. Rows matching on CDR3 protein sequence are summarized as one entry with the most common DNA and genes. The V and J calls follow TCRdb's processing rather than the paper's. This sample comprises some 73,000 distinct CDR3 sequences, 65% to 85% of them detected only once. The ten most abundant clones make up less than 60% of the sample.

General findings and caveats noted by the study authors: Because peripheral blood was not sequenced, blood TCRbeta repertoires in the lung cancer patients of the study were not examined. Significantly higher TCR diversity was found in younger patients, and higher tumor TCR diversity was associated with shorter overall and disease-free survival. The top 100 clones accounted for a significantly larger cumulative portion of the repertoire in normal lung than in tumor tissue. The methods do not name the sequencing platform or mention unique molecular identifiers. Tumor tissue showed significantly greater TCR diversity (inverse Simpson) than normal lung tissue (about 400 vs 150, P = 0.0075, Mann-Whitney U test). Only 15 or so patients were included in the cohort, and the need for larger samples and more detailed clinical data was noted by the authors.

Concerning this clonotype itself: Its antigen has not been determined. A read error may explain this, as a much larger clone is one base away.

The specimen sequenced was distant non-tumor lung tissue. This receptor was obtained from a man in his fifties or sixties with non-small cell lung cancer. The chain is encoded by TRBV5-4 joined to TRBJ2-2; 10 middle bases align to TRBD2. The CDR3 protein: CASSLSLAGAGELLF. The bases are TGTGCCAGCAGCTTGAGCCTAGCGGGAGCCGGGGAGCTGTTATTT.